These T cell receptor beta chains were read from a single sample in a study of identifying expanded T cells in peripheral blood. TCRdb's table, derived via immunoSEQ multiplex PCR, lists solely in-frame clones and lacks some. The sample yields approximately 94,000 clones, around nine tenths seen once. The specimen sequenced was blood. Receptors were obtained from a person aged 18 to 75 in good health. Each CDR3 is given with its conserved first and last residue. D genes are given only for firm matches. Clone size is stated in some rows and not others, as once, few, many or a class when expanded.

clone size: .
J gene: TRBJ1-1
D gene: .
V gene: TRBV6-5
CDR3 DNA: TGTGCCAGCAGTTATCAAGGGAGGACTGAAGCTTTCTTT
CDR3 protein: CASSYQGRTEAFF

clone size: .
J gene: TRBJ2-7
D gene: TRBD2
V gene: TRBV7-2
CDR3 DNA: TGTGCCAGCAGCCCCGAAACTAGCGGGAGAAAAGAGCAGTACTTC
CDR3 protein: CASSPETSGRKEQYF

clone size: .
J gene: TRBJ1-5
D gene: .
V gene: TRBV10-3
CDR3 DNA: TGTGCCATCAGTGAGTCGGGGCTAACAGGGATCGGAGGGAGCAATCAGCCCCAGCATTTT
CDR3 protein: CAISESGLTGIGGSNQPQHF

clone size: .
J gene: TRBJ2-4
D gene: .
V gene: TRBV18
CDR3 DNA: TGTGCCAGCTCACCACCTGGGAGGTCCGACATTCAGTACTTC
CDR3 protein: CASSPPGRSDIQYF

clone size: .
J gene: TRBJ1-2
D gene: TRBD1
V gene: TRBV29-1
CDR3 DNA: TGCAGCGTTGGAGAAGGCAGGGGGATAAACTATGGCTACACCTTC
CDR3 protein: CSVGEGRGINYGYTF

clone size: .
J gene: TRBJ1-6
D gene: .
V gene: TRBV5-1
CDR3 DNA: TGCGCCAGCAGCTTGGATGGACAACAATATAATTCACCCCTCCACTTT
CDR3 protein: CASSLDGQQYNSPLHF

clone size: .
J gene: TRBJ2-1
D gene: TRBD2
V gene: TRBV9
CDR3 DNA: TGTGCCAGCAGCGTAGGGACTAGCGACTACAATGAGCAGTTCTTC
CDR3 protein: CASSVGTSDYNEQFF

clone size: .
J gene: TRBJ1-2
D gene: .
V gene: TRBV5-1
CDR3 DNA: TGCGCCACCGCGTCGGGGGCGAACTATGGCTACACCTTC
CDR3 protein: CATASGANYGYTF

clone size: .
J gene: TRBJ2-5
D gene: TRBD1
V gene: TRBV14
CDR3 DNA: TGTGCCAGCAGCCAACTGACCGACAGGGCCCAATACTTC
CDR3 protein: CASSQLTDRAQYF

clone size: .
J gene: TRBJ2-2
D gene: TRBD1
V gene: TRBV6-6
CDR3 DNA: TGTGCCAGCAGGCCACGACAGGGGACCACCGGGGAGCTGTTTTTT
CDR3 protein: CASRPRQGTTGELFF

clone size: .
J gene: TRBJ1-2
D gene: TRBD1
V gene: TRBV29-1
CDR3 DNA: TGCAGCGCCGGACAGGGGGCGTCCGGCTACACCTTC
CDR3 protein: CSAGQGASGYTF

clone size: .
J gene: TRBJ1-2
D gene: TRBD1
V gene: TRBV11-2
CDR3 DNA: TGTGCCAGCAGCCCCGCCCTGACAGGGGTGGGTGGCTACACCTTC
CDR3 protein: CASSPALTGVGGYTF

clone size: .
J gene: TRBJ2-5
D gene: .
V gene: TRBV18
CDR3 DNA: TGTGCCAGCTCACCGACTATACAAGAGACCCAGTACTTC
CDR3 protein: CASSPTIQETQYF

clone size: once
J gene: TRBJ2-5
D gene: .
V gene: TRBV7-3
CDR3 DNA: TGTGCCAGCAGCTTAGACCGACAGGACCAAGAGACCCAGTACTTC
CDR3 protein: CASSLDRQDQETQYF

clone size: .
J gene: TRBJ2-3
D gene: .
V gene: TRBV19
CDR3 DNA: TGTGCCAGTAGTATGTTGAGGGGAAGCACAGATACGCAGTATTTT
CDR3 protein: CASSMLRGSTDTQYF